This T cell receptor (beta chain) came from a study of T cell repertoires in cytomegalovirus infection. Across the study: HLA-C-restricted CMV epitopes, recently identified, and well-studied HLA-B-restricted ones were used by the study. Both CMV infection and a matching HLA type were indicated by public TCR beta signatures.

TCRdb fed the reads into MiXCR, producing one record per CDR3 protein. This sample has about 830,000 distinct CDR3 sequences, with over 25% found just once. A remark on this clonotype: The antigen is not known.

Notes on the study in general: Clonotypes of TCR beta that were HLA-C-restricted and CMV-specific dominated the ex vivo response. CMV carriers with the relevant HLA were identified by cumulative public TCR beta family frequency.

Sequencing used cultured CD8+ T cells from PBMCs, obtained from culture after CMV antigen stimulation. The receptor's source is a human donor in good health (CMV status not recorded). Some clones in this sample may be carry-over from other donors' samples.

For the CDR3, the DNA is TGTGCCAGCAGCCACTTACTCTCAAGCGGCTGGACCCAGTACTTC. Protein sequence: CASSHLLSSGWTQYF. The rearrangement links TRBV7-2 to TRBJ2-5; a weak D match, TRBD2 (5 bases). Germline V CDR1 and CDR2: SGHTA, FQGNSA. The ends were cut back, 5 bases at V and 7 bases at J, with 20 bases in the middle. The CDR3 contains 15 residues.